This TCR beta chain was retrieved from a study of blood T cell repertoires in COVID-19. Study-level background: Acute and convalescent COVID-19 samples came from the United States, Italy and Spain.

Assay: immunoSEQ multiplex PCR; the TCRdb copy retains only in-frame clones and omits some. The sample shows over 150,000 clones, around four fifths of them seen only once. The CDR3 loop spans 15 amino acids. Looked up from germline, CDR1 is MDHEN and CDR2 is SYDVKM. The V and J ends lost 11 bases and 0 bases respectively, with 17 bases between them. The sequenced sample consisted of peripheral blood. The J gene is TRBJ1-3, the V gene TRBV28; D perhaps matches TRBD1 (6 bases). The sequence came from a woman in her 40s with COVID-19, enrolled during active disease. DNA of the CDR3: TGTGCCGCGAACTCAGGGGTCATCTCTGGAAACACCATATATTTT. The encoded protein is CAANSGVISGNTIYF.